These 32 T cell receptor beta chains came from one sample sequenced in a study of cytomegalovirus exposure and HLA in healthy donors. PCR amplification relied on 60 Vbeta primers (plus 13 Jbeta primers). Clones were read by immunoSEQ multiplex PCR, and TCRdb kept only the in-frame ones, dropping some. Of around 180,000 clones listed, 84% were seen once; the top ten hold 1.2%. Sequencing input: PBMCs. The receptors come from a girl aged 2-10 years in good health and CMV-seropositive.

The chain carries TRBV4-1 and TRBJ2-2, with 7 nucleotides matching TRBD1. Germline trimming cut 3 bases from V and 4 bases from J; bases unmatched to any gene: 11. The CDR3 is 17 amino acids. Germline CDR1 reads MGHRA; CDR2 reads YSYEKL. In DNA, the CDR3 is TGCGCCAGCAGCCAGCATGTCCCAGGGGGTAGCACCGGGGAGCTGTTTTTT. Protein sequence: CASSQHVPGGSTGELFF.

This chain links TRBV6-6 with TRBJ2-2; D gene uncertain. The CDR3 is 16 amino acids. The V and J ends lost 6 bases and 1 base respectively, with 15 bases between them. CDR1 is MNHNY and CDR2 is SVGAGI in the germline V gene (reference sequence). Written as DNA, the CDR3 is TGTGCCAGCAGAAATCATCTTAAACAGAACACCGGGGAGCTGTTTTTT. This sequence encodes CASRNHLKQNTGELFF.

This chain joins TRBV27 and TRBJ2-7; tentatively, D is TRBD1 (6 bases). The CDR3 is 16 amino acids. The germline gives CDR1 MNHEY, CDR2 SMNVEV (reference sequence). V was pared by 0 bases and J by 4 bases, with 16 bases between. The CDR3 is CASSLSKGTPKYEQYF. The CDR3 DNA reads TGTGCCAGCAGTTTATCGAAAGGGACACCGAAATACGAGCAGTACTTC.

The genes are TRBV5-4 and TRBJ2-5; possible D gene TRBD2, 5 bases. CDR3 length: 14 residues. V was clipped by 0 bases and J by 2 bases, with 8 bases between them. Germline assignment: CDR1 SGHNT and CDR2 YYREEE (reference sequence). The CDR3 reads CASSLGGGQETQYF. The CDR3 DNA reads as TGTGCCAGCAGCTTGGGAGGAGGTCAAGAGACCCAGTACTTC. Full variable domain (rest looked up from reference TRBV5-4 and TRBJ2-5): ETGVTQSPTHLIKTRGQQVTLRCSSQSGHNTVSWYQQALGQGPQFIFQYYREEENGRGNFPPRFSGLQFPNYSSELNVNALELDDSALYLCASSLGGGQETQYFGPGTRLLVL.

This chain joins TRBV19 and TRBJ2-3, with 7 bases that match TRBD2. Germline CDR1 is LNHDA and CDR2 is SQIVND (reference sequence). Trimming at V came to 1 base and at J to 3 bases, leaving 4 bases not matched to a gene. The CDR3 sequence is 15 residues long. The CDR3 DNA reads TGTGCCAGTAGTATAGGCGGGAGTAGAACAGATACGCAGTATTTT. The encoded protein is CASSIGGSRTDTQYF.

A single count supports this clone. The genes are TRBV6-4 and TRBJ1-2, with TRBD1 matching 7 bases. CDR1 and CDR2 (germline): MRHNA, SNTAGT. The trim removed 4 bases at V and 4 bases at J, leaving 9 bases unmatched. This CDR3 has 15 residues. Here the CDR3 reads CASSGGQRVTYGYTF. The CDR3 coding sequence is TGTGCCAGCAGTGGGGGACAGCGCGTAACCTATGGCTACACCTTC.

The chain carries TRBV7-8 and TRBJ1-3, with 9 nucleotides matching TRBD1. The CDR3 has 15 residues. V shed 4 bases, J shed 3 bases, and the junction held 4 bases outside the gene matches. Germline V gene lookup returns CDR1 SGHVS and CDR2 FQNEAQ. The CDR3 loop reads CASSSGTGFGNTIYF. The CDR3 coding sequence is TGTGCCAGCAGCTCGGGGACAGGGTTTGGAAACACCATATATTTT.

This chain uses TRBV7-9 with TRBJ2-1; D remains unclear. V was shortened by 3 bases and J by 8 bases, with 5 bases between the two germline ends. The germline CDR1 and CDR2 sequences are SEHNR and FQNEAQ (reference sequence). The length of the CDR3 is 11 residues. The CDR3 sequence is CASSFPYEQFF. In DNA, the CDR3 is TGTGCCAGCAGCTTCCCGTATGAGCAGTTCTTC.

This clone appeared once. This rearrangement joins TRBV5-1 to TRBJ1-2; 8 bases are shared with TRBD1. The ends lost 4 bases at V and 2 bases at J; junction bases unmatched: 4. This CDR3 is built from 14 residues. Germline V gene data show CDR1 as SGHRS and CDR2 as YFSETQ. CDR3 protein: CASSPGQGNYGYTF. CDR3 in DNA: TGCGCCAGCAGCCCTGGACAGGGAAACTATGGCTACACCTTC.

In nucleotides, the CDR3 is TGTGCCAGCAAGGTAATTCAGGGGTCCTACGAGCAGTACTTC. It codes for CASKVIQGSYEQYF. The chain uses TRBV28 and TRBJ2-5, with TRBD1 as a possible D gene (6 bases). The last part of the DNA fits TRBJ2-7 better; the J call may be wrong. Germline CDR1 is MDHEN and CDR2 is SYDVKM. There are 14 residues in the CDR3.

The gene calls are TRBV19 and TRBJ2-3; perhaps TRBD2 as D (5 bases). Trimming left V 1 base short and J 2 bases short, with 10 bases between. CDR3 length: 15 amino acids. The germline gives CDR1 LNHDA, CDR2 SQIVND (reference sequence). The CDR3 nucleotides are TGTGCCAGTAGTATAGGGAGGTCGATCACAGATACGCAGTATTTT. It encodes CASSIGRSITDTQYF.

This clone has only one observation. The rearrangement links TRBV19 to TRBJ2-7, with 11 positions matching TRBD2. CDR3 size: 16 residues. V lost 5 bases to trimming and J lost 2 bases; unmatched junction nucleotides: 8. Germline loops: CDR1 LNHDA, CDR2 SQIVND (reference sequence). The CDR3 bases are TGTGCCAGTAGTGCCGGCGGGACTAGCGGTACCTACGAGCAGTACTTC. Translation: CASSAGGTSGTYEQYF.

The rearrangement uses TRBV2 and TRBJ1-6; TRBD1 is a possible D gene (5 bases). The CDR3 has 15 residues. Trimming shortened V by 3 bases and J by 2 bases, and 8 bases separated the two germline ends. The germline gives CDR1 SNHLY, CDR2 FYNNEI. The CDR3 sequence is CASSEGGPYNSPLHF. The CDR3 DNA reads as TGTGCCAGCAGTGAGGGGGGTCCCTATAATTCACCCCTCCACTTT.

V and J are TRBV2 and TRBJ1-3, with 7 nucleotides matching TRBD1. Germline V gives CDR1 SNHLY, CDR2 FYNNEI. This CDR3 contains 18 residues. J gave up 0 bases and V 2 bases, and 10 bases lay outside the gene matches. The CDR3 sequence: CASSEYPGTADSGNTIYF. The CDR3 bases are TGTGCCAGCAGTGAATATCCCGGGACAGCCGACTCTGGAAACACCATATATTTT.

The DNA for the CDR3 is TGTGCCACCAGCAGACGGACTGTTGCTGGAAACACCATATATTTT. Its translation: CATSRRTVAGNTIYF. The rearrangement joins TRBV15 to TRBJ1-3, with D uncertain. The germline V and J ends were trimmed by 2 bases and 2 bases, with 10 bases remaining between them. Germline CDR1 LNHNV, CDR2 YYDKDF (reference sequence). This CDR3 is built from 15 residues.

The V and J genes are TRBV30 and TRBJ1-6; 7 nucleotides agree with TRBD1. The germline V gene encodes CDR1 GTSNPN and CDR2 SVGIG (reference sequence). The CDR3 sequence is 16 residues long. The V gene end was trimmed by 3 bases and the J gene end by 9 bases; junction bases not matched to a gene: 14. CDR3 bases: TGTGCCTGGAGAGGGGGGCGACGACAGGGTGCTTCACCCCTCCACTTT. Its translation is CAWRGGRRQGASPLHF.

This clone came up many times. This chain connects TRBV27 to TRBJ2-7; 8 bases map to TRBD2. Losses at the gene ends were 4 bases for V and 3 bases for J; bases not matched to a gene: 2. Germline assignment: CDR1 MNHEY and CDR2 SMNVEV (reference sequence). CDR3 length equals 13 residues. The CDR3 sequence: CASSSGTSYEQYF. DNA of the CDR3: TGTGCCAGCAGTTCGGGGACTAGCTACGAGCAGTACTTC.

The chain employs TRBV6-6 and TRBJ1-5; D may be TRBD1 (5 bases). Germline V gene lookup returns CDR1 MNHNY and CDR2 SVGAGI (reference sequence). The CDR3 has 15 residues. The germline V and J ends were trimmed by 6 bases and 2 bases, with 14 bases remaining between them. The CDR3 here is CASSSTGGGNQPQHF. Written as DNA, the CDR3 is TGTGCCAGCAGCTCTACCGGAGGGGGCAATCAGCCCCAGCATTTT.

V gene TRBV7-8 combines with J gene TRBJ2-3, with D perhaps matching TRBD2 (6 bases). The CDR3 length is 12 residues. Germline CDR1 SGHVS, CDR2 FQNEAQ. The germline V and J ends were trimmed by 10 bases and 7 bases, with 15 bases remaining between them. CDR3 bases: TGTGCCACCTCGTCGGGGGTCAATACGCAGTATTTT. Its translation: CATSSGVNTQYF.

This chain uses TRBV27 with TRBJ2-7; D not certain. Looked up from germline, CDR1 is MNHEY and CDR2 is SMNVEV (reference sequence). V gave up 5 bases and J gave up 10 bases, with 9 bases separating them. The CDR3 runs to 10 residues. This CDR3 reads CASSEAVQYF. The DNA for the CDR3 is TGTGCCAGCAGTGAGGCTGTTCAGTACTTC.

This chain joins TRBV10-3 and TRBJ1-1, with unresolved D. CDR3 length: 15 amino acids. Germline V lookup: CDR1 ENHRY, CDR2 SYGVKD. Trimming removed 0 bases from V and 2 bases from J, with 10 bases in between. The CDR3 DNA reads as TGTGCCATCAGTGAGTCGGAGGCCCTTAACACTGAAGCTTTCTTT. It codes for CAISESEALNTEAFF.

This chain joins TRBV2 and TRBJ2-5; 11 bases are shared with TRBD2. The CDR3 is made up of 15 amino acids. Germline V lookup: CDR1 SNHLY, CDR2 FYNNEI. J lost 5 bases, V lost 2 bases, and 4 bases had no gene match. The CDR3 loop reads CASSESSSGRETQYF. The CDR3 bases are TGTGCCAGCAGTGAAAGTTCTAGCGGGAGGGAGACCCAGTACTTC.

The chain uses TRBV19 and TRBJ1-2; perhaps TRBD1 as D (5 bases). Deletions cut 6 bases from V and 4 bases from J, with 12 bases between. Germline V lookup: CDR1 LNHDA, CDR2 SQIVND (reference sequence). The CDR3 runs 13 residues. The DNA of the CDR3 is TGTGCCAGTAGGACCAAGGGGTTCTATGGCTACACCTTC. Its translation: CASRTKGFYGYTF.

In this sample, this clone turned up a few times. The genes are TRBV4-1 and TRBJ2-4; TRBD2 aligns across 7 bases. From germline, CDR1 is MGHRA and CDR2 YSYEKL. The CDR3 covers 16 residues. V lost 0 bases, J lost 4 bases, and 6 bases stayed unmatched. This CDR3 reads CASSQEVWREKNIQYF. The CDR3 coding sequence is TGCGCCAGCAGCCAAGAGGTCTGGCGGGAGAAAAACATTCAGTACTTC.

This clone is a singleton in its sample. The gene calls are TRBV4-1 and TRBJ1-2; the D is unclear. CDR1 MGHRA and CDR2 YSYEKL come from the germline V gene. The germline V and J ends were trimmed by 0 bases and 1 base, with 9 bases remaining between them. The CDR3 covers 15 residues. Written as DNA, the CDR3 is TGCGCCAGCAGCCAAGACAACAGCCTTAACTATGGCTACACCTTC. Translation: CASSQDNSLNYGYTF.

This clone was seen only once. The CDR3 nucleotides are TGCGCCAGCAGCAGCCGCGGGGATAGCAATCAGCCCCAGCATTTT. This translates into CASSSRGDSNQPQHF. The chain employs TRBV5-1 and TRBJ1-5; D not resolved. This CDR3 comprises 15 residues. V was trimmed by 4 bases and J by 0 bases, leaving 11 bases between them. The V gene's germline CDR1 is SGHRS and CDR2 YFSETQ. The full variable domain, completed using reference TRBV5-1 and TRBJ1-5, is KAGVTQTPRYLIKTRGQQVTLSCSPISGHRSVSWYQQTPGQGLQFLFEYFSETQRNKGNFPGRFSGRQFSNSRSEMNVSTLELGDSALYLCASSSRGDSNQPQHFGDGTRLSIL.

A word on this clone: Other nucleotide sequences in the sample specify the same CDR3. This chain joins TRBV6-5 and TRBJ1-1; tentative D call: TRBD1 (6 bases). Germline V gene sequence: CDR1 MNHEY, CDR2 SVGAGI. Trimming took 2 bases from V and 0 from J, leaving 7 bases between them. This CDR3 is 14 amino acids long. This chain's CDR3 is CASSYDRLNTEAFF. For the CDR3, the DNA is TGTGCCAGCAGTTACGACAGGTTGAACACTGAAGCTTTCTTT.

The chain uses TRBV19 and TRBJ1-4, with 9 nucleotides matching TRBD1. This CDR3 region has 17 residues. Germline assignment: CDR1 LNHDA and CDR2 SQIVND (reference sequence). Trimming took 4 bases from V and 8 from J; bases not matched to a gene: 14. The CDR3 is CASSNRWGGQGREKLFF. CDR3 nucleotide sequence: TGTGCCAGTAGTAACAGATGGGGGGGACAGGGTAGGGAAAAACTGTTTTTT. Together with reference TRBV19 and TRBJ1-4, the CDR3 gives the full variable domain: DGGITQSPKYLFRKEGQNVTLSCEQNLNHDAMYWYRQDPGQGLRLIYYSQIVNDFQKGDIAEGYSVSREKKESFPLTVTSAQKNPTAFYLCASSNRWGGQGREKLFFGSGTQLSVL.

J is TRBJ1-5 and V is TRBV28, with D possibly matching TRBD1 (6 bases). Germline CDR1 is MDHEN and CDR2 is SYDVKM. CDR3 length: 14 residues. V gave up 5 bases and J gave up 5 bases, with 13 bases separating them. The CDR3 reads CASSPTGTYQPQHF. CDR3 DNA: TGTGCCAGCAGTCCTACAGGGACCTATCAGCCCCAGCATTTT.

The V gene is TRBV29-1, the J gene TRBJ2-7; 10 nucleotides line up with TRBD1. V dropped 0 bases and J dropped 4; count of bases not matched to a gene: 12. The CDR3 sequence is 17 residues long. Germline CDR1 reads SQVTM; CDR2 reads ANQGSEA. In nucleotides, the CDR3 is TGCAGCGTTGAAGATCAACGGGGGCCGGGACAGGGGTACGAGCAGTACTTC. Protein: CSVEDQRGPGQGYEQYF.

CDR3 bases: TGTGCCAGCAGTTGGTCGGACAGGGGGACTGAAGCTTTCTTT. It yields the protein CASSWSDRGTEAFF. The J gene is TRBJ1-1, the V gene TRBV25-1; 10 nucleotides agree with TRBD1. This CDR3 is 14 amino acids long. The germline V gene encodes CDR1 MGHDK and CDR2 SYGVNS. Trimming at V came to 5 bases and at J to 5 bases, leaving 5 bases not matched to a gene.

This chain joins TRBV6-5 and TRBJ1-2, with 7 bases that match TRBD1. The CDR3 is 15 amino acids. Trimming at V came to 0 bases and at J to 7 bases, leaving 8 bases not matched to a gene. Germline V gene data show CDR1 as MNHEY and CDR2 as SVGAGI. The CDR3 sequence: CASSYSEGAIFGYTF. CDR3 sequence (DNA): TGTGCCAGCAGTTACTCCGAGGGGGCGATCTTTGGCTACACCTTC.